The entry below describes one TCR beta chain. Its antigen is not identified. This sample stems from a study of T cells in localized non-small cell lung cancer. Study results and caveats: Turning up in adjacent lung were a median roughly 60 of the top 100 tumor clones. Patients showing higher blood T cell density tended to see longer overall survival. Measurement of T cell clonality placed uninvolved adjacent lung highest, above the level in tumor. The tumor had only one region sequenced, so heterogeneity remains possible.

Germline V gene lookup returns CDR1 SGHDN and CDR2 FVKESK. Between the trimmed V and J ends, which lost 4 bases and 6 bases, there was a span of 7 bases. CDR3 length: 13 amino acids. Sequencing used immunoSEQ multiplex PCR; TCRdb keeps in-frame clones, though not all of them. The sample consists of about 1,900 clones, about 26% of them appearing once. The clonotype was recovered from a male donor older than 55 with stage III lung adenocarcinoma. The genes are TRBV14 and TRBJ1-6; D gene uncertain. Sequenced here: lung tumor tissue, sampled before any cancer treatment. In nucleotides, the CDR3 is TGTGCCAGCAGCCTAAGACTTAATTCACCCCTCCACTTT. It specifies CASSLRLNSPLHF.